This T cell receptor beta chain was observed in a study of control samples from healthy donors and cancer patients. Data came from immunoSEQ multiplex PCR; TCRdb stores just in-frame clones and leaves some out. Of 130,000 or so clones listed, about 86% were seen once; the top ten hold roughly an eighth. The CDR3 sequence is 12 residues long. V was clipped by 5 bases and J by 8 bases, with 12 bases between them. The chain uses TRBV12-3 or TRBV12-4 and TRBJ1-2, with D possibly matching TRBD1 (6 bases). The source of this sequence is a man aged 30-40 years in good health. The sample consisted of blood. The CDR3 nucleotides read TGTGCCAGCAGTCAGGGGAGGGAAGGCTACACCTTC. Residues: CASSQGREGYTF.